This section outlines one TCR beta chain sequence together with its context. Its antigen remains unidentified. This sample is drawn from a study of monozygotic twins with cystic fibrosis. As for the study in general: With about 15 PCR cycles, barcoded libraries came from 3 to 3.5 micrograms of fragmented DNA.

The V gene's germline CDR1 is SGHAT and CDR2 FQNNGV. The length of the CDR3 is 16 residues. V was cut by 6 bases and J by 1 base, with 18 bases left in between. General study results and limits: Nucleotide-identical clonotype sharing was significantly higher within monozygotic CF twin pairs than between unrelated CF individuals. Age, concordance and disease severity did not associate with shared CDR3 numbers. In 13 of 16 pairs, V gene usage was closest to the co-twin's.

Data came from immunoSEQ multiplex PCR; TCRdb stores just in-frame clones and leaves some out. The sample includes tens of thousands of clones, 85% of them seen just once. The sequenced sample consisted of blood. The chain recombines TRBV11-2 with TRBJ1-2; tentatively, D is TRBD1 (6 bases). The clonotype comes from a girl aged 2 to 10 with cystic fibrosis. The CDR3 nucleotides are TGTGCCAGCAGAGCTTATGGGGAGGGGGTTAACTATGGCTACACCTTC. This sequence encodes CASRAYGEGVNYGYTF.